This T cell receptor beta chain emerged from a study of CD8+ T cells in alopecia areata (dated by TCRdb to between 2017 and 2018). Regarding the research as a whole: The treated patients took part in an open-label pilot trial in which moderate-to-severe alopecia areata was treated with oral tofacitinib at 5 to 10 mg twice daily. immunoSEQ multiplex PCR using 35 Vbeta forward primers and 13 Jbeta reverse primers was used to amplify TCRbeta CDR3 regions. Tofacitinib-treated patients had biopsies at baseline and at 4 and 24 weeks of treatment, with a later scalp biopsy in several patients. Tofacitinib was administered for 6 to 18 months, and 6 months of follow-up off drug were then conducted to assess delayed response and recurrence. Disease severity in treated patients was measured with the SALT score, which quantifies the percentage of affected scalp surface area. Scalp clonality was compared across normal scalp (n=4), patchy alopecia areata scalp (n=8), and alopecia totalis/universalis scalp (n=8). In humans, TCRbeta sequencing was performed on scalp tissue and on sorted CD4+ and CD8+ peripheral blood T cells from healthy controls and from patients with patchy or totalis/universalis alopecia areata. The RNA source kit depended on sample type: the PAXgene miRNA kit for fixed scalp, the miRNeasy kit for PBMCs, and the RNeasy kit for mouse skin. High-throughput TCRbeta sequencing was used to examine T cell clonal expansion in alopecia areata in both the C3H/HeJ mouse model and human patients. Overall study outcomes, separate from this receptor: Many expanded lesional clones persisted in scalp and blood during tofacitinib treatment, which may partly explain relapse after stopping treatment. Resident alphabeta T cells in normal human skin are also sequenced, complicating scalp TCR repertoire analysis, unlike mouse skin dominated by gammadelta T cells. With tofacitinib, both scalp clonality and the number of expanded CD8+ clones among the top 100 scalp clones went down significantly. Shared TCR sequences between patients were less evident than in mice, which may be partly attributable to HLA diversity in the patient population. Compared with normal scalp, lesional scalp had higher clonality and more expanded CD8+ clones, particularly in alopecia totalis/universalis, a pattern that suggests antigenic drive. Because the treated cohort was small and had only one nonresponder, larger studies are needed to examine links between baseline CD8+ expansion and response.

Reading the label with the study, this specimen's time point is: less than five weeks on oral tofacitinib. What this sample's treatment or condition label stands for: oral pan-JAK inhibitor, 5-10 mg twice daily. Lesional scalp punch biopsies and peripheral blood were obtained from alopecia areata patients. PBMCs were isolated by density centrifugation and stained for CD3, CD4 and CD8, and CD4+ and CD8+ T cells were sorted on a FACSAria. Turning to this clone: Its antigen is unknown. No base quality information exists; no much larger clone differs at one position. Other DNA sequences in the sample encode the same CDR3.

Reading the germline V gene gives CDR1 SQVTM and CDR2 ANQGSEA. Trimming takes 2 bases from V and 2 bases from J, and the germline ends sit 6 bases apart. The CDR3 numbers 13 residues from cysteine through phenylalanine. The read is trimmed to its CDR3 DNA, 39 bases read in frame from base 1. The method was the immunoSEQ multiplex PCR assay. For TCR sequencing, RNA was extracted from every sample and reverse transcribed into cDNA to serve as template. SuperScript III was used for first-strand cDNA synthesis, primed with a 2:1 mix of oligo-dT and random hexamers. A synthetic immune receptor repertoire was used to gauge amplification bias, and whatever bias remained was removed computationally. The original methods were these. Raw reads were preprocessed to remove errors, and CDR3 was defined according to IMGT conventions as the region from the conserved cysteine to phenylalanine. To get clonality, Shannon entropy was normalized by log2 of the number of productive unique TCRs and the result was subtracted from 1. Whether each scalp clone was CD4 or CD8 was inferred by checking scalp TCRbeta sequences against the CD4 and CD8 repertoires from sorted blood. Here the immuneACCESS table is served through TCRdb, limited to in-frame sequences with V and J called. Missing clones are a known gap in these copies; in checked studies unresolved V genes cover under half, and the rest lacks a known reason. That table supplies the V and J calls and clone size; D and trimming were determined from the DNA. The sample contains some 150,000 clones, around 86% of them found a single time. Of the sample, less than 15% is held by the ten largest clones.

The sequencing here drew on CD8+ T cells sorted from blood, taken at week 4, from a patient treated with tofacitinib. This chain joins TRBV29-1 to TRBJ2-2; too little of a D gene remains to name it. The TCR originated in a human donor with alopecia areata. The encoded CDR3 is CSVEQENTGELFF. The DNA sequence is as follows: TGCAGCGTTGAACAGGAAAACACCGGGGAGCTGTTTTTT.